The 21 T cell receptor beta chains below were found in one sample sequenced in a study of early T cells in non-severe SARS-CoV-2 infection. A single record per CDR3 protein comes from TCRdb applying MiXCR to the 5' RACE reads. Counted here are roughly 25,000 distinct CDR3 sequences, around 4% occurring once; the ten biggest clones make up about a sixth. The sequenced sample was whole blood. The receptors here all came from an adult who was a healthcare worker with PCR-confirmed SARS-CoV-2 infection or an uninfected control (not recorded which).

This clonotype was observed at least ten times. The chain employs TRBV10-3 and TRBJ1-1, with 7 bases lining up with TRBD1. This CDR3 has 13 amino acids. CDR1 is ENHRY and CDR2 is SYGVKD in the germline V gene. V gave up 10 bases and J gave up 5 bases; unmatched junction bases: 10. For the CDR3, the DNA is TGTGCCACCTCGACAGGGTGGGATACTGAAGCTTTCTTT. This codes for CATSTGWDTEAFF.

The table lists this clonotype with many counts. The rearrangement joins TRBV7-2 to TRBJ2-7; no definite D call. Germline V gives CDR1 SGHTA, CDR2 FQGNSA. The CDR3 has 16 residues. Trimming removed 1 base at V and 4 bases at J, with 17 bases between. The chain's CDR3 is CASSLGSGRRSYEQYF. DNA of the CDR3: TGTGCCAGCAGCTTAGGTTCAGGACGAAGATCTTACGAGCAGTACTTC.

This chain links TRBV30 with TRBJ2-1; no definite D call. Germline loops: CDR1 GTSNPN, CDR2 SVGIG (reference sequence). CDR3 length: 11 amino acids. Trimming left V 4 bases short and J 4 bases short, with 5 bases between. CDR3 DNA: TGTGCCTGGACTGAGTACAATGAGCAGTTCTTC. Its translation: CAWTEYNEQFF.

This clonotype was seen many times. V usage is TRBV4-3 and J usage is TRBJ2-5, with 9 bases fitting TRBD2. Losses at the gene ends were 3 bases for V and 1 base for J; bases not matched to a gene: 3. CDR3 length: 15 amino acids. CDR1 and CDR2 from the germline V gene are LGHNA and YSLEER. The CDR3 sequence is CASSHSSGVQETQYF. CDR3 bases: TGCGCCAGCAGCCATTCTAGCGGGGTCCAAGAGACCCAGTACTTC.

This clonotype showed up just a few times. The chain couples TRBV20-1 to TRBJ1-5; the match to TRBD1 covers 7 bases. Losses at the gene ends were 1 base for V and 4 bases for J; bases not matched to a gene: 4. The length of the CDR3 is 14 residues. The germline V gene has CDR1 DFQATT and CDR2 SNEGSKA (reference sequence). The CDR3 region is CSARGQGGNQPQHF. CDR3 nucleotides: TGCAGTGCTAGAGGACAGGGAGGTAATCAGCCCCAGCATTTT.

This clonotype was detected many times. CDR3 in DNA: TGTGCCAGCAGACTAAGCTCCAGAGTACTAGCCAAAAACATTCAGTACTTC. Translated, it gives CASRLSSRVLAKNIQYF. The chain combines TRBV6-2 or TRBV6-3 with TRBJ2-4; no definite D call. CDR1 MNHEY and CDR2 SVGEGT come from the germline V gene. This CDR3 is 17 amino acids long. V lost 6 bases, J lost 0 bases, and 18 bases lay in between.

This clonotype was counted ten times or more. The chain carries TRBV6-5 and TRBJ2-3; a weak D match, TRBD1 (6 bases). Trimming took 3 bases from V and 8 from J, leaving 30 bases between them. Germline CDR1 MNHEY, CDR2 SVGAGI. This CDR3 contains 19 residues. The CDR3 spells CASSYSPPWTSFGQSTQYF. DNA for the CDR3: TGTGCCAGCAGTTATTCTCCACCCTGGACCTCTTTTGGACAGAGTACGCAGTATTTT.

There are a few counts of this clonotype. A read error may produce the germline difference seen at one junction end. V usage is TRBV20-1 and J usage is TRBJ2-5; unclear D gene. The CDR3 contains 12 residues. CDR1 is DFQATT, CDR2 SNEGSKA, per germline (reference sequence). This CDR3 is CSDRVGIETQYF. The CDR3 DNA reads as TGCAGTGATAGAGTGGGAATAGAGACCCAGTACTTC.

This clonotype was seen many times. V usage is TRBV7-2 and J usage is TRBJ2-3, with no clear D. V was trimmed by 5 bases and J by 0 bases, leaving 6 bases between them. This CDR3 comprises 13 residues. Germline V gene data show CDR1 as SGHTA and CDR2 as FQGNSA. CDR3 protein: CASSKQSTDTQYF. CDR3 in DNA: TGTGCCAGCAGCAAGCAGAGCACAGATACGCAGTATTTT.

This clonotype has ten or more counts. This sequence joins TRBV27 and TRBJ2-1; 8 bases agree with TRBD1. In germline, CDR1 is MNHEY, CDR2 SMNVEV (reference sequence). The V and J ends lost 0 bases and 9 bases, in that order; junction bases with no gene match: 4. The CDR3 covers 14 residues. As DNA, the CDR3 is TGTGCCAGCAGTTTATCCACCGACAGGGGTGAGCAGTTCTTC. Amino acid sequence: CASSLSTDRGEQFF.

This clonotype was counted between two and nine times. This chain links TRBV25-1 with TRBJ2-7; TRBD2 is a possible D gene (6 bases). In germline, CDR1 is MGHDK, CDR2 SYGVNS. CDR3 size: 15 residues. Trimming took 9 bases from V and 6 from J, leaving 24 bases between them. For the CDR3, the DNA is TGTGCCAGTCCCCCGGAGGGCGGATTAGCGTCCGAGCAGTACTTC. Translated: CASPPEGGLASEQYF.

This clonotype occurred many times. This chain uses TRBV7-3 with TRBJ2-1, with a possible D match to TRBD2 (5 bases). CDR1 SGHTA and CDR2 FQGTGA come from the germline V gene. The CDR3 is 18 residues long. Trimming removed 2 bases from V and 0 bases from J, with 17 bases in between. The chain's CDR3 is CASSLSDGGRASYNEQFF. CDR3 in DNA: TGTGCCAGCAGCTTATCGGACGGCGGGCGGGCCTCCTACAATGAGCAGTTCTTC.

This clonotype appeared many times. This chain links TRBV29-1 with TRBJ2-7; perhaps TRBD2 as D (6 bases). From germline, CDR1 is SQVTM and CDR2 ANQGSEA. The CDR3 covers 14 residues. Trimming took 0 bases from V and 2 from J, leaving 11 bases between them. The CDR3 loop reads CSVEDGGETYEQYF. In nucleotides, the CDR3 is TGCAGCGTTGAAGACGGGGGAGAAACCTACGAGCAGTACTTC.

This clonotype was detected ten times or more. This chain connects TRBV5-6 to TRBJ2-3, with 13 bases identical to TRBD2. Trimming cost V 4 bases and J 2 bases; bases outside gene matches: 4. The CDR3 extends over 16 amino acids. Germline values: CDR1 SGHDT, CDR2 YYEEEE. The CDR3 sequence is CASSQGLAGDTDTQYF. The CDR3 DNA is TGTGCCAGCAGCCAAGGACTAGCGGGGGACACAGATACGCAGTATTTT.

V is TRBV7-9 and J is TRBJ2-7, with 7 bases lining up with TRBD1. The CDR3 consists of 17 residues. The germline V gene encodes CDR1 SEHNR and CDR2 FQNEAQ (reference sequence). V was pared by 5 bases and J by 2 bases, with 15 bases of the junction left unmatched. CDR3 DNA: TGTGCCAGCAGCGCACTGCACGGGGACAGAAGACCCTACGAGCAGTACTTC. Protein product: CASSALHGDRRPYEQYF.

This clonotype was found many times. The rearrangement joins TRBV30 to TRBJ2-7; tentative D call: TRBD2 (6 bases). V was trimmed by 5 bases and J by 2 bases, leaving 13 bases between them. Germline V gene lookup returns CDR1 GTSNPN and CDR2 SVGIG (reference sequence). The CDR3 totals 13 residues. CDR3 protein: CAWSLGEAYEQYF. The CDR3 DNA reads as TGTGCCTGGTCCTTAGGGGAGGCCTACGAGCAGTACTTC.

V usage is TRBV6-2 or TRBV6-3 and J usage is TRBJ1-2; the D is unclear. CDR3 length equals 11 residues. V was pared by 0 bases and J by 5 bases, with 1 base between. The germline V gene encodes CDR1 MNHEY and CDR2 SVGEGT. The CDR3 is CASSYSYGYTF. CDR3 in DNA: TGTGCCAGCAGTTACTCTTATGGCTACACCTTC.

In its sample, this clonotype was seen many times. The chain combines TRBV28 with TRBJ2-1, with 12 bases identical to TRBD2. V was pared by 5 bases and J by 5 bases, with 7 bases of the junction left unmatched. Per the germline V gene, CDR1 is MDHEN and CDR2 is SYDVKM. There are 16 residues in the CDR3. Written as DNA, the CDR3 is TGTGCCAGCAGTAACCTAGCGGGAGGGCCCGACAATGAGCAGTTCTTC. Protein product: CASSNLAGGPDNEQFF.

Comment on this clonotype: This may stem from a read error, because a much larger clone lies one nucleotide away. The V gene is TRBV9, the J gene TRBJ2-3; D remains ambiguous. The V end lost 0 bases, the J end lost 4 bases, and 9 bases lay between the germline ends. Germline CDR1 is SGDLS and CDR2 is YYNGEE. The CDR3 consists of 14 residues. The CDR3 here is CASSVELPSDTQYF. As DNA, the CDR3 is TGTGCCAGCAGCGTAGAACTGCCTTCAGATACGCAGTATTTT.

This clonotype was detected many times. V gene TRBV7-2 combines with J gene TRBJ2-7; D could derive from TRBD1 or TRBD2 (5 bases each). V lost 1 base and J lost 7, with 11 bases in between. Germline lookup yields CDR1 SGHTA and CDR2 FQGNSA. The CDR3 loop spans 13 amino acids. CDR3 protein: CASSLGDLWEQYF. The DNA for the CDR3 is TGTGCCAGCAGCTTAGGGGACCTCTGGGAGCAGTACTTC.

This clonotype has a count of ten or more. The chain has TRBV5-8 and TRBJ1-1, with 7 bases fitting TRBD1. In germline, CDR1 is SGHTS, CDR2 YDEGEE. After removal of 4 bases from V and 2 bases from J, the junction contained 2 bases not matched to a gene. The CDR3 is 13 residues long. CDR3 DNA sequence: TGTGCCAGCAGCAAGGGGGCTAACACTGAAGCTTTCTTT. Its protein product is CASSKGANTEAFF.